The rows below give T cell receptor beta chains drawn from one sample of a study of cytomegalovirus exposure and HLA in healthy donors. Data came from immunoSEQ multiplex PCR; TCRdb stores just in-frame clones and leaves some out. Of roughly 180,000 clones in the sample, around 75% were seen once. Sequenced input: PBMCs. The origin of the receptors is a female donor in good health and CMV-seronegative. Each CDR3 is given without its conserved first and last residue. Clone sizes are given selectively: once, few, many, or a class where the clone is expanded.

v_gene	j_gene	abundance	CDR3aa
TRBV5-4	TRBJ1-1	few	ASSERTGVQAF
TRBV10-2	TRBJ2-1	NA	ASSENTAYNEQF
TRBV6-5	TRBJ2-3	few	ASRNRDTDTQY
TRBV27	TRBJ2-5	NA	ASSSLGLAGQETQY
TRBV6-5	TRBJ2-7	NA	ASRVGTGGNYEQY
TRBV7-8	TRBJ2-2	NA	ASSLGAASVGGELF
TRBV30	TRBJ1-2	few	AWSEPGQANYGYT
TRBV4-2	TRBJ2-1	NA	ASSQSTSPNEQF
TRBV27	TRBJ2-1	NA	ASSSLPSGGLYNEQF
TRBV6-5	TRBJ2-3	NA	ASSLLAGNTDTQY
TRBV9	TRBJ2-2	NA	ASSPRLDTGELF
TRBV4-1	TRBJ2-3	NA	ASSQGPWTSGTDTQY
TRBV27	TRBJ2-1	NA	ASSLWQGMDEQF
TRBV9	TRBJ2-2	NA	ASSEQYLNTGELF
TRBV4-2	TRBJ2-7	NA	ASSQVPGFRSYEQY
TRBV4-2	TRBJ2-7	once	ASSQPNDRGRTSGFHEQY
TRBV30	TRBJ2-7	NA	AWSTDTYEQY
TRBV7-9	TRBJ2-2	NA	SSSPQGPGELF
TRBV28	TRBJ2-1	NA	ASSPRALLALSSYNEQF
TRBV5-1	TRBJ1-1	few	ASSPETLMNTEAF
TRBV7-9	TRBJ1-5	NA	ASSLGQQDQPQH
TRBV27	TRBJ2-1	NA	ASSTGTGGSHEQF
TRBV29-1	TRBJ1-5	NA	SVVRTPGEPQH
TRBV30	TRBJ2-5	NA	AWTLGAGGGHGTQY
TRBV11-2	TRBJ1-4	NA	ASSFTAGLGEKLF
TRBV6-5	TRBJ2-7	once	ASRSTPHEQY
TRBV6-8	TRBJ2-1	NA	ARIAGTSGNEQF
TRBV5-1	NA	NA	ASSLAGLGYEQY
TRBV5-1	TRBJ2-3	NA	ASSLALGLETDTQY
TRBV5-1	TRBJ2-5	NA	ASSVQDPRQGETQY
TRBV19	TRBJ1-6	few	ASSIDPDRPLPSPLH
TRBV6-6	TRBJ1-6	NA	ASSPRELNSPLH
TRBV6-6	TRBJ1-5	NA	ASTGTGASNQPQH
TRBV5-4	TRBJ2-7	NA	ASSLERQFYEQY
TRBV19	TRBJ1-2	NA	ASSRHYGYT
TRBV6-1	TRBJ2-3	NA	ASSAYFGRGSTISTDTQY
TRBV6-1	TRBJ1-5	NA	ASTPGNSNQPQH
TRBV19	TRBJ1-5	once	ASSYRSYSNQPQH
TRBV18	TRBJ2-7	NA	ASSPQQGSEQY
TRBV9	TRBJ2-1	NA	ASSDSSGSYNEQF
TRBV9	TRBJ2-7	NA	ASSGTGGEQY
TRBV27	TRBJ1-2	NA	ASAEEQGAFGYT
TRBV19	TRBJ2-1	NA	ASSGQVYSHEQF
TRBV2	TRBJ1-5	NA	ASSGFIYSNQPQH